The clone carrying this T cell receptor (beta chain) was counted only a few times. As yet, its antigen is unknown. V was trimmed by 0 bases and J by 7 bases, leaving 15 bases between them. The CDR3 extends over 14 amino acids. The germline CDR1 and CDR2 sequences are DFQATT and SNEGSKA (reference sequence). The sample belongs to a study of response to subunit inactivated influenza vaccine. TCRdb processed the RT-PCR reads anew with MiXCR; each CDR3 protein has one entry. The sample contains about 180,000 distinct CDR3 sequences, around 8.8% of which appear only once. Whole-study results and caveats: Every seasonal influenza vaccination brings in few new T cells, the authors suggested.

This sample comprised non-naive T cells sorted from PBMCs, obtained on the day of vaccination. The V gene is TRBV20-1, the J gene TRBJ1-2; D uncertain. The clonotype was recovered from a man in his fifties who received an inactivated influenza vaccine. CDR3: CSARDLGSVIGYTF. The CDR3 coding sequence is TGCAGTGCTAGAGATCTCGGCAGTGTGATTGGCTACACCTTC.